This T cell receptor beta chain was captured in a study of blood T cells in healthy people across ages. Primers used in a second PCR of about 6 to 12 cycles were a sample-barcoded 5' primer and a J-beta primer mix. A template-switch adaptor that had 12 random nucleotides put a tag on each cDNA molecule. Using its own MiXCR run on the 5' RACE reads, TCRdb lists one record per CDR3 protein. This sample carries roughly 730,000 distinct CDR3 sequences, approximately 60% of them seen once, and the ten largest clones take 20% to 30%. The CDR3 contains 11 residues. V dropped 4 bases and J dropped 5 bases, with 6 bases sitting between them. CDR1 SGHNT and CDR2 YENEEA come from the germline V gene. About this clonotype: Antigen: not known.

Every donor gave 9 to 10 milliliters of peripheral blood. Whole-study results and caveats: Compared with aged donors, long-lived donors showed fewer expanded clones, suggesting selection.

The chain is built from TRBV11-3 and TRBJ2-7; D gene ambiguous. This sequence originates from a middle-aged man in good health. The sample consisted of blood. Here the CDR3 DNA reads TGTGCCAGCAGCTCCAGTCACGAGCAGTACTTC. Protein: CASSSSHEQYF.